This paragraph covers one TCR beta chain sequence. Germline V gene data show CDR1 as SGHRS and CDR2 as YFSETQ. V was shortened by 4 bases and J by 1 base, with 11 bases between the two germline ends. This CDR3 has 14 amino acids. Under the authors' procedure: The assay estimated nucleated cells by amplifying reference gene primers. Clones were read by immunoSEQ multiplex PCR, and TCRdb kept only the in-frame ones, dropping some. D and trimming were read from the DNA, whereas the V and J calls and clone size are those reported in that table. The sample records a few hundred thousand clones, 80% to 90% being singletons. This record belongs to a study of blood T cell repertoires in COVID-19. Study at large: Specimens from acute and convalescent COVID-19 originated in the United States, Italy and Spain. PBMCs, B-cell-depleted T cells, or T cells provided the cDNA or gDNA that made up the material.

Sequencing was carried out using peripheral blood. The J gene is TRBJ1-1, the V gene TRBV5-1, with D unresolved. The sequence derives from an elderly man with acute or convalescent COVID-19. CDR3 sequence reads: CASSASAGNTEAFF. CDR3 DNA sequence: TGCGCCAGCAGCGCCTCCGCAGGGAACACTGAAGCTTTCTTT.